The entry that follows covers one T cell receptor beta chain sequence. The target antigen is unknown. The data were taken from a study of cytomegalovirus exposure and HLA in healthy donors. Whole-study context: The approximately 120 validation repertoires were produced on the same platform as the roughly 670 repertoires of the first cohort. This was reported in a later analysis.

General study findings and limits: Among TCR beta chains, those listed as cytomegalovirus-associated numbered more than 150. The tendency of first-cohort TCR clusters to co-occur in the approximately 110 validation repertoires was identified by a subsequent analysis. Rare TCR sequences dominated, though some public TCRs recurred in many donors.

The CDR3 has 12 residues. Germline CDR1 and CDR2: SGHTA and FQGNSA. Deletions cut 5 bases from V and 4 bases from J, with 8 bases between. Generated by immunoSEQ multiplex PCR, the TCRdb table keeps only in-frame clones and is missing some. The sample includes about 130,000 clones, roughly 91% seen only once; the top ten take 3% to 3.5%. The sequence was collected from a man aged 30 to 39 in good health and CMV-seronegative. The source material was PBMCs. The chain recombines TRBV7-2 with TRBJ1-2, with TRBD1 as a possible D gene (6 bases). The CDR3 loop reads CASSGTTYGYTF. The CDR3 nucleotides read TGTGCCAGCAGCGGGACAACCTATGGCTACACCTTC.